This TCR beta chain was observed in a study of cytomegalovirus exposure and HLA in healthy donors. Study context: A previous analysis identified approximately 110 million unique TCR beta sequences derived from some 170 million T cells.

Points on this clone: Antigen unknown.

V lost 4 bases and J lost 5; bases outside the gene matches: 3. Germline CDR1 SGHAT, CDR2 FQNNGV. The CDR3 spans 13 residues. 60 Vbeta and 13 Jbeta primers were used in PCR. Here immunoSEQ multiplex PCR was the method, and the copy in TCRdb shows in-frame clones only, minus some. The repertoire includes around 230,000 clones, about four fifths of them detected once, and about 6.1% sits in the top ten. Findings and caveats of the study: Sequencing artifact likely explains a cluster of highly shared sequence variants. Approximately 18,000 TCR beta sequences were associated with HLA alleles at 0.05 false discovery rate in a later analysis.

The V call is TRBV11-2, the J call TRBJ1-2; 8 bases agree with TRBD1. The sample taken for sequencing was PBMCs. The TCR originated in a man in his forties in good health and CMV-seropositive. The CDR3 protein is CASSSQGGYGYTF. The CDR3 DNA sequence: TGTGCCAGCAGCTCACAGGGGGGGTATGGCTACACCTTC.